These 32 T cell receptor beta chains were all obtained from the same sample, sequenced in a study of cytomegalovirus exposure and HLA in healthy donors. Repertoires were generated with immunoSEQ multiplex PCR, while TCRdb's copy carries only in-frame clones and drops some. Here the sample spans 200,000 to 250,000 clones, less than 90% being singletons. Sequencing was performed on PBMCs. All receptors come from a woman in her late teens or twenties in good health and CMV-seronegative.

CDR3 residues: CSVYPGTGAVDGYTF. As DNA, the CDR3 is TGCAGCGTTTACCCCGGGACAGGGGCGGTCGATGGCTACACCTTC. The chain links TRBV29-1 to TRBJ1-2; 10 positions agree with TRBD1. Germline V gene sequence: CDR1 SQVTM, CDR2 ANQGSEA. The CDR3 consists of 15 residues. V shed 5 bases and J 6 bases; nucleotides not matched to a gene: 12.

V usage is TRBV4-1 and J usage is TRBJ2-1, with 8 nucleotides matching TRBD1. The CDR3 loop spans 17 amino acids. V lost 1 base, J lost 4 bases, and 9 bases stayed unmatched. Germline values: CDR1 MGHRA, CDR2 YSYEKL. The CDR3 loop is CASSQVPRDRIYNEQFF. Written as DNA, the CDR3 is TGCGCCAGCAGCCAAGTCCCCCGGGACAGGATATACAATGAGCAGTTCTTC.

CDR3 sequence reads: CASSLDGDGDNEQFF. DNA of the CDR3: TGCGCCAGCAGCTTGGACGGGGATGGGGACAATGAGCAGTTCTTC. The V gene is TRBV5-1, the J gene TRBJ2-1; D might be TRBD2 (5 bases). V was cut by 0 bases and J by 5 bases, with 12 bases left in between. This CDR3 has 15 amino acids. The V gene's germline CDR1 is SGHRS and CDR2 YFSETQ.

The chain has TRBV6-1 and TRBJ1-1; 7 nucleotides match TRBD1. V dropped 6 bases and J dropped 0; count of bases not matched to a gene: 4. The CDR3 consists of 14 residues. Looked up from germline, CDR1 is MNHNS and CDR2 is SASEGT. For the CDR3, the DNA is TGTGCCAGCAGCCACAGGGGTATGAACACTGAAGCTTTCTTT. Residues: CASSHRGMNTEAFF.

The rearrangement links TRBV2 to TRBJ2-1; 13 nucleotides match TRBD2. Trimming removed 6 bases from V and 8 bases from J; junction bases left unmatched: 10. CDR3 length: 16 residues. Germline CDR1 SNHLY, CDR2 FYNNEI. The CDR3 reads CASRMRTSGRSDEQFF. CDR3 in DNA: TGTGCCAGCAGGATGAGGACTAGCGGGAGATCGGATGAGCAGTTCTTC.

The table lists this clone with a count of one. The CDR3 region has the DNA TGTGCCAGCAGCCAAGATCGGTCGAGCTATGGCTACACCTTC. Protein product: CASSQDRSSYGYTF. The chain employs TRBV4-2 and TRBJ1-2; no reliable D call. This CDR3 has 14 amino acids. Germline V CDR1 and CDR2: LGHNA, YNFKEQ. With 0 bases removed from V and 4 bases from J, the gap between germline ends came to 9 bases.

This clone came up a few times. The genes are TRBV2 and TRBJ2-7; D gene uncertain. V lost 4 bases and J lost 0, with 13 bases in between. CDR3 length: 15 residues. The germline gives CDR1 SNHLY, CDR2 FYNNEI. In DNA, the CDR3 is TGTGCCAGCAGTGTGGTCACGGTCATCTCCTACGAGCAGTACTTC. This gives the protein CASSVVTVISYEQYF.

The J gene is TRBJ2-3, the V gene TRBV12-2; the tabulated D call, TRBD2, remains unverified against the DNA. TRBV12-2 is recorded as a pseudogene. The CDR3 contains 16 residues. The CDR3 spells CASRRGLAGGCDTQYF. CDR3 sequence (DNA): TGTGCAAGTCGTCGGGGACTAGCGGGAGGGTGCGATACGCAGTATTTT.

Here the CDR3 reads CASNPGQGNQPQHF. The DNA of the CDR3 is TGTGCCAGCAATCCGGGACAGGGTAATCAGCCCCAGCATTTT. V gene TRBV28 combines with J gene TRBJ1-5; TRBD1 aligns across 9 bases. The CDR3 covers 14 residues. V gave up 7 bases and J gave up 4 bases; unmatched junction bases: 5. The germline gives CDR1 MDHEN, CDR2 SYDVKM.

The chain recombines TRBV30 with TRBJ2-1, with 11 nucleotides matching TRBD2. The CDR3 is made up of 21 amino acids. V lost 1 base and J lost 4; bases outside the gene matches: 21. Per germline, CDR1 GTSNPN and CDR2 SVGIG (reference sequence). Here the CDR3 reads CAWSAALHSSGGYPLYNEQFF. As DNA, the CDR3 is TGTGCCTGGAGTGCCGCCCTCCACTCTAGCGGGGGGTACCCCCTATACAATGAGCAGTTCTTC. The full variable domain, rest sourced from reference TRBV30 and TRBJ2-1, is SQTIHQWPATLVQPVGSPLSLECTVEGTSNPNLYWYRQAAGRGLQLLFYSVGIGQISSEVPQNLSASRPQDRQFILSSKKLLLSDSGFYLCAWSAALHSSGGYPLYNEQFFGPGTRLTVL.

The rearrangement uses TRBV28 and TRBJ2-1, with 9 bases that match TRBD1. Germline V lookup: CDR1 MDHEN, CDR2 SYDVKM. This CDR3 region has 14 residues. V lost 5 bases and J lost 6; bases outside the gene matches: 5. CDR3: CASSPGTGFNEQFF. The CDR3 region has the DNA TGTGCCAGCAGTCCCGGGACAGGGTTCAATGAGCAGTTCTTC.

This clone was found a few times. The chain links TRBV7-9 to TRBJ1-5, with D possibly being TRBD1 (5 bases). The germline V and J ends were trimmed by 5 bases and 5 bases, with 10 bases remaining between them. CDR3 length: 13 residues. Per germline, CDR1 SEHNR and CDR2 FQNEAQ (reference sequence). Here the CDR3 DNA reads TGTGCCAGCAGCCCAGGGTCTTATCAGCCCCAGCATTTT. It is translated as CASSPGSYQPQHF.

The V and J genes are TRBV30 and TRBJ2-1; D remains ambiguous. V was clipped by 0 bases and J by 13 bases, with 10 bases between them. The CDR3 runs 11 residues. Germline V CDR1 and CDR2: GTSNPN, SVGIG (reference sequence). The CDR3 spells CAWSVVSQQFF. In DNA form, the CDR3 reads TGTGCCTGGAGTGTAGTCTCACAACAGTTCTTC.

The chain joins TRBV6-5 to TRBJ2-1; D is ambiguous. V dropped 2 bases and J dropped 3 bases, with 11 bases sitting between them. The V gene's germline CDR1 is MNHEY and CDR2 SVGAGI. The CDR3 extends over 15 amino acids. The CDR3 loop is CASSYGPRGYNEQFF. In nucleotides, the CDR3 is TGTGCCAGCAGTTACGGTCCTCGCGGCTACAATGAGCAGTTCTTC.

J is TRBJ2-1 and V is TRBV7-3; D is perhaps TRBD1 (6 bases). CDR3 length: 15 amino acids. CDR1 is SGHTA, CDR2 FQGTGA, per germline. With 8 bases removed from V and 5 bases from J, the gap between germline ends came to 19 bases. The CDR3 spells CASGAAAPGDNEQFF. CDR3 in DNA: TGTGCCAGCGGGGCGGCGGCTCCAGGGGACAATGAGCAGTTCTTC.

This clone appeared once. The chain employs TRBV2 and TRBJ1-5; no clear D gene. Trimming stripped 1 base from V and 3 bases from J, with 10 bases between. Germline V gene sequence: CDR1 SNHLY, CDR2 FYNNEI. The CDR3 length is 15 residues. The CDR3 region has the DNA TGTGCCAGCAGTGAAGGGCGCCAGCACAATCAGCCCCAGCATTTT. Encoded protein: CASSEGRQHNQPQHF.

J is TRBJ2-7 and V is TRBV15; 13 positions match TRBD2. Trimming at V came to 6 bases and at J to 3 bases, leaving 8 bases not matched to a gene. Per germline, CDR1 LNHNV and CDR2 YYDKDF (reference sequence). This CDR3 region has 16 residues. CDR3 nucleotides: TGTGCCACCAGGAGAACGGGACTAGCGGGATTCTACGAGCAGTACTTC. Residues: CATRRTGLAGFYEQYF.

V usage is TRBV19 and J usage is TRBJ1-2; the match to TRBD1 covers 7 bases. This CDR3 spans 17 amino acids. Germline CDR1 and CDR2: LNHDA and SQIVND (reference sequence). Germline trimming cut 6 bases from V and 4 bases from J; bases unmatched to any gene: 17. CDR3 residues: CASSGWGSDRFSYGYTF. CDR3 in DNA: TGTGCCAGTAGCGGATGGGGCTCGGACAGGTTCTCCTATGGCTACACCTTC. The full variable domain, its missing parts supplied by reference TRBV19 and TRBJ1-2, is DGGITQSPKYLFRKEGQNVTLSCEQNLNHDAMYWYRQDPGQGLRLIYYSQIVNDFQKGDIAEGYSVSREKKESFPLTVTSAQKNPTAFYLCASSGWGSDRFSYGYTFGSGTRLTVV.

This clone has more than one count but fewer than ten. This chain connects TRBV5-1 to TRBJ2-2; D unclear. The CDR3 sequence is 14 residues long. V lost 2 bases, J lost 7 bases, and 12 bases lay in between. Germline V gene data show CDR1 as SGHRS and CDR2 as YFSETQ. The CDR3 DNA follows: TGCGCCAGCAGCTTAACGACGGGTATCGGGGAGCTGTTTTTT. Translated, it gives CASSLTTGIGELFF.

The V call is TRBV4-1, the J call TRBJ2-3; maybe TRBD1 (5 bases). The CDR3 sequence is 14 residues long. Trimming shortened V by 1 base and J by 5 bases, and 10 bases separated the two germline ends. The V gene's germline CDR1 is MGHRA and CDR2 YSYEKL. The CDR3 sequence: CASSQAGLKDTQYF. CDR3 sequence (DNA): TGCGCCAGCAGCCAAGCAGGGTTGAAAGATACGCAGTATTTT.

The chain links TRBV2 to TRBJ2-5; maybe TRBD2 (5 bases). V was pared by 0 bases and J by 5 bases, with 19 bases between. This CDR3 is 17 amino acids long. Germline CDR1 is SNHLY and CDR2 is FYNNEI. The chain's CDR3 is CASSEALGDGESETQYF. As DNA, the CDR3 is TGTGCCAGCAGTGAAGCGCTTGGAGACGGGGAAAGTGAGACCCAGTACTTC.

The CDR3 here is CASRPFSDGSYEQYF. The CDR3 nucleotides read TGTGCCAGCAGACCCTTTAGCGACGGCTCCTACGAGCAGTACTTC. The chain has TRBV6-6 and TRBJ2-7; weak D call: TRBD2 (5 bases). The CDR3 is made up of 15 amino acids. Germline CDR1 and CDR2: MNHNY and SVGAGI (reference sequence). V dropped 6 bases and J dropped 0 bases, with 15 bases sitting between them.

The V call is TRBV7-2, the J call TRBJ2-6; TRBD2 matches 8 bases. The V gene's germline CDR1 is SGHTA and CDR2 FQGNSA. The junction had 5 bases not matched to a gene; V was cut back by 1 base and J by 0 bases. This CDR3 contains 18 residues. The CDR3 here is CASSLDVAGSSGANVLTF. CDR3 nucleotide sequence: TGTGCCAGCAGCTTAGACGTAGCGGGGAGCTCTGGGGCCAACGTCCTGACTTTC.

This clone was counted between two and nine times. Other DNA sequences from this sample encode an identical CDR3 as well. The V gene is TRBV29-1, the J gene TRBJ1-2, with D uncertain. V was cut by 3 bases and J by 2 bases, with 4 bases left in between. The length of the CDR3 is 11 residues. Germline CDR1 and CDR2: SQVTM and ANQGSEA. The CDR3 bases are TGCAGCGTTGACAAGAACTATGGCTACACCTTC. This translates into CSVDKNYGYTF.

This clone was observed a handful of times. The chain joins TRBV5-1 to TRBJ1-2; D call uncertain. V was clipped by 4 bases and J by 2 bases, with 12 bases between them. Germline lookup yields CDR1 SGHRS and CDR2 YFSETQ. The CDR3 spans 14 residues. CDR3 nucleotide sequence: TGCGCCAGCAGCCTCGGCAGCGAAAACTATGGCTACACCTTC. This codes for CASSLGSENYGYTF. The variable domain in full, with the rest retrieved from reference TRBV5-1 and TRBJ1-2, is KAGVTQTPRYLIKTRGQQVTLSCSPISGHRSVSWYQQTPGQGLQFLFEYFSETQRNKGNFPGRFSGRQFSNSRSEMNVSTLELGDSALYLCASSLGSENYGYTFGSGTRLTVV.

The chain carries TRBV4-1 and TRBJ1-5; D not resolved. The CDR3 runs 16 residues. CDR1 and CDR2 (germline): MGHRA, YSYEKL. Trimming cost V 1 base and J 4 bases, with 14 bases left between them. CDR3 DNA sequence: TGCGCCAGCAGCCAAGGTCTGTGGGCCAGGAATCAGCCCCAGCATTTT. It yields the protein CASSQGLWARNQPQHF.

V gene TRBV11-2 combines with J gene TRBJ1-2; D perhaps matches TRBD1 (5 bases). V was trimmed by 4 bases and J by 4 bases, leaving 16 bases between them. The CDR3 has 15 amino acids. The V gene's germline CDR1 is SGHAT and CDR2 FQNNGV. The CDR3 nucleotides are TGTGCCAGCAGCTCTGGACGGGCAAGGGGCTATGGCTACACCTTC. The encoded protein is CASSSGRARGYGYTF.

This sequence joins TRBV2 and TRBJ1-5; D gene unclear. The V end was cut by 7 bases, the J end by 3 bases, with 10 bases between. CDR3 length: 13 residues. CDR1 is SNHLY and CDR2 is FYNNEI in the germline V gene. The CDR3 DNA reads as TGTGCCAGCACGACTGACTTCAATCAGCCCCAGCATTTT. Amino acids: CASTTDFNQPQHF.

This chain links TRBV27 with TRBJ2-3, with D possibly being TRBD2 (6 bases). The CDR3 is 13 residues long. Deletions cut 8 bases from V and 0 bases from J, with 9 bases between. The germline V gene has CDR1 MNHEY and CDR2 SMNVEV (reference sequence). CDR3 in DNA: TGTGCCAGCCGGGACTTCAGCACAGATACGCAGTATTTT. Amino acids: CASRDFSTDTQYF.

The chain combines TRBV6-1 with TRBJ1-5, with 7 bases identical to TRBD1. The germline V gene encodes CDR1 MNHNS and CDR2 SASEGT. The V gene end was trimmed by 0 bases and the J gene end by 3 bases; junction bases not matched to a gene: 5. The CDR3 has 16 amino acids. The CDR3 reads CASSEAPGQANQPQHF. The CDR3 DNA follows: TGTGCCAGCAGTGAAGCCCCCGGACAGGCCAATCAGCCCCAGCATTTT.

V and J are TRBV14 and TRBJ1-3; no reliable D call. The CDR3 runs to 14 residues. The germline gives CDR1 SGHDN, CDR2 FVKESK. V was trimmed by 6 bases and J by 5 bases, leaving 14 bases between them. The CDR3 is CASRWFRLRNTIYF. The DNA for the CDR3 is TGTGCCAGCAGGTGGTTTAGGTTGAGAAACACCATATATTTT.

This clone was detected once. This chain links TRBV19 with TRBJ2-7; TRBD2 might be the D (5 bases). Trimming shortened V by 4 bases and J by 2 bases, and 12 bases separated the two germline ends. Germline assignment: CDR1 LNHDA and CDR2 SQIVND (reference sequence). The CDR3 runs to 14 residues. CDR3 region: CASSTGLLTYEQYF. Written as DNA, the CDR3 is TGTGCCAGTAGTACCGGACTGCTCACCTACGAGCAGTACTTC.